This passage covers 9 T cell receptor beta chains from one sample sequenced in a study of HIV-infected patients and healthy controls. Approximately 500 ng RNA was reverse transcribed with alpha and beta constant-region primers. Alpha and beta chain libraries were made separately by chain-specific third strand synthesis with multiplexing indices. TCRdb reprocessed the 5' RACE reads with MiXCR, giving one entry per CDR3 protein. The table records approximately 10,000 distinct CDR3 sequences, less than 9.5% of them present only once. The repertoire came from unfractionated whole blood and reflected all unsorted peripheral T cells. The source material was blood. These receptors were collected from an adult in good health.

V gene TRBV13 combines with J gene TRBJ1-1, with 7 nucleotides matching TRBD1. CDR3 size: 15 residues. V lost 5 bases to trimming and J lost 3 bases; unmatched junction nucleotides: 9. The germline V gene has CDR1 PRHDT and CDR2 FYEKMQ (reference sequence). The CDR3 here is CASSALQGRYTEAFF. The CDR3 DNA reads TGTGCCAGCAGCGCGCTACAGGGGCGGTACACTGAAGCTTTCTTT.

This clonotype was recorded at least ten times. The chain uses TRBV28 and TRBJ1-2; 10 bases match TRBD1. The ends lost 4 bases at V and 2 bases at J; junction bases unmatched: 7. Germline CDR1 MDHEN, CDR2 SYDVKM. This CDR3 has 16 amino acids. The CDR3 is CASSSPQGQGNYGYTF. DNA of the CDR3: TGTGCCAGCAGTTCTCCCCAGGGACAGGGGAACTATGGCTACACCTTC.

V and J are TRBV10-3 and TRBJ1-1, with unresolved D. This CDR3 is built from 15 residues. Trimming took off 0 bases at V and 2 bases at J, with 10 bases between the two ends. Germline values: CDR1 ENHRY, CDR2 SYGVKD. CDR3 bases: TGTGCCATCAGTGAGTCAGGCATGGTAAACACTGAAGCTTTCTTT. Amino acid sequence: CAISESGMVNTEAFF.

In its sample, this clonotype is medium-sized. V is TRBV10-3 and J is TRBJ1-1; tentatively, D is TRBD1 (5 bases). Trimming removed 0 bases from V and 4 bases from J, with 15 bases in between. CDR3 length equals 16 residues. The V gene's germline CDR1 is ENHRY and CDR2 SYGVKD. The CDR3 loop reads CAISESGTGKFTEAFF. DNA for the CDR3: TGTGCCATCAGTGAGTCTGGCACAGGCAAATTCACTGAAGCTTTCTTT.

By frequency in the sample, this clonotype is medium-sized. The rearrangement links TRBV6-5 to TRBJ2-1; TRBD2 aligns across 8 bases. Germline V lookup: CDR1 MNHEY, CDR2 SVGAGI. The CDR3 loop spans 17 amino acids. The V and J ends lost 6 bases and 0 bases, in that order; junction bases with no gene match: 10. This chain's CDR3 is CASRARLAPSSYNEQFF. In DNA form, the CDR3 reads TGTGCCAGCAGAGCCCGACTAGCGCCAAGCTCCTACAATGAGCAGTTCTTC.

This clonotype was observed many times. This chain joins TRBV5-1 and TRBJ1-2, with TRBD1 matching 8 bases. V dropped 0 bases and J dropped 7; count of bases not matched to a gene: 2. Per germline, CDR1 SGHRS and CDR2 YFSETQ. This CDR3 is built from 13 residues. The DNA of the CDR3 is TGCGCCAGCAGCTTGGCGGACAGGGTTGGCTACACCTTC. This codes for CASSLADRVGYTF.

This clonotype is labeled as medium-sized. V and J are TRBV2 and TRBJ1-5; D uncertain. The CDR3 runs to 12 residues. CDR1 SNHLY and CDR2 FYNNEI come from the germline V gene. V was clipped by 3 bases and J by 7 bases, with 7 bases between them. The CDR3 region is CASSDNRQPQHF. The CDR3 DNA sequence: TGTGCCAGCAGTGACAACCGGCAGCCCCAGCATTTT.

This clonotype is termed medium-sized. The chain combines TRBV29-1 with TRBJ1-5; a weak D match, TRBD1 (6 bases). The germline CDR1 and CDR2 sequences are SQVTM and ANQGSEA. CDR3 length: 13 amino acids. Trimming shortened V by 6 bases and J by 3 bases, and 12 bases separated the two germline ends. CDR3 in DNA: TGCAGCGTCGCGGACAGAAACAATCAGCCCCAGCATTTT. This codes for CSVADRNNQPQHF. The full variable domain, completed using reference TRBV29-1 and TRBJ1-5, is SAVISQKPSRDICQRGTSLTIQCQVDSQVTMMFWYRQQPGQSLTLIATANQGSEATYESGFVIDKFPISRPNLTFSTLTVSNMSPEDSSIYLCSVADRNNQPQHFGDGTRLSIL.

This clonotype was counted ten times or more. CDR3 in amino acids: CAWSGRQGNSGNTIYF. The CDR3 nucleotides read TGTGCCTGGAGTGGGCGTCAGGGTAACTCTGGAAACACCATATATTTT. This chain connects TRBV30 to TRBJ1-3; D is perhaps TRBD1 (5 bases). Germline CDR1 reads GTSNPN; CDR2 reads SVGIG (reference sequence). Trimming cost V 1 base and J 0 bases, with 13 bases left between them. The CDR3 has 16 residues. Drawing the rest from reference TRBV30 and TRBJ1-3, the complete variable domain is SQTIHQWPATLVQPVGSPLSLECTVEGTSNPNLYWYRQAAGRGLQLLFYSVGIGQISSEVPQNLSASRPQDRQFILSSKKLLLSDSGFYLCAWSGRQGNSGNTIYFGEGSWLTVV.